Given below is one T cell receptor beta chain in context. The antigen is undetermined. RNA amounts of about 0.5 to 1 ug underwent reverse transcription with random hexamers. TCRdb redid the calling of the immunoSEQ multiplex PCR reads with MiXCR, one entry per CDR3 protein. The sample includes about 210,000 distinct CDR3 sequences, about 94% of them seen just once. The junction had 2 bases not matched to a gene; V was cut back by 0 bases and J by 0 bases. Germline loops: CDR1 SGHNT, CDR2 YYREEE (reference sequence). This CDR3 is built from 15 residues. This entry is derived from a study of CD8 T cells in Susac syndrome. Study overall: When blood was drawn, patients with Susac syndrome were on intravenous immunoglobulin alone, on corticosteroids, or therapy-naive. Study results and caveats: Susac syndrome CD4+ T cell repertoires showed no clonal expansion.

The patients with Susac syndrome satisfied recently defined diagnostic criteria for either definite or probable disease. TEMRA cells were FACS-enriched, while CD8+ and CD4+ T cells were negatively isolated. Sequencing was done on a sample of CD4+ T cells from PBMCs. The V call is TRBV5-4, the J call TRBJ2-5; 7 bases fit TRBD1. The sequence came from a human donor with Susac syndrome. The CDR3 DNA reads TGTGCCAGCAGCTTGGGAGGGGGCAACCAAGAGACCCAGTACTTC. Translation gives CASSLGGGNQETQYF.